The sequence of this T cell receptor beta chain was determined in a study of cytomegalovirus exposure and HLA in healthy donors (dated by TCRdb to 2015 to 2018). About the full investigation: A later analysis indicated that the 120 validation repertoires were generated on the platform also employed for the 700 or so repertoires of the first cohort. The study was designed to test whether signatures of past pathogen exposure could be identified by cataloging public T cell receptors. In addition to the first cohort of 666 subjects, a separate validation cohort of approximately 110 different subjects was used. To predict cytomegalovirus infection status, the study brought together high-throughput TCR immunosequencing, statistical association of individual TCRs with disease status, and machine learning.

The library was generated by the immunoSEQ multiplex PCR assay. Under the source paper's analysis protocol: A statistical classification framework was built for diagnosing cytomegalovirus status from the catalog of TCR beta chain sequences. TCRdb took this table from immuneACCESS and kept in-frame rearrangements with V and J called. Such tables lack part of the clones; where checked against another copy, unresolved V genes explain under half of the gap, and the rest is unexplained. From that table come the V and J calls and clone size; the DNA was used to work out D and trimming. In this sample the table shows 160,000 or so clones, approximately 87% of which occur a single time. The ten largest clones add up to approximately 1.5% of the sample. Beyond this particular receptor, the publication reports: The authors suggested that the approach could potentially be extended to other disease states and immunological phenotypes. While some public TCRs were present in many individuals, most TCR sequences turned up only very rarely across donors. The validation cohort had no HLA typing available for a later analysis, so co-occurrence within that cohort was assessed over all 120 or so repertoires. In both the original and validation cohorts, the classifier was reported to diagnose cytomegalovirus status with high specificity and sensitivity. The study gave a list of around 170 TCR beta chains associated with cytomegalovirus. In vitro tests confirmed that a few of the cytomegalovirus-associated TCR beta chains recognize cytomegalovirus antigens. A later analysis found that TCRs clustered in the first cohort also tended to co-occur in the roughly 110 validation repertoires, with just under 95% of cluster scores above 0.

Note on this clone: It has no known antigen specificity. No qualities accompany the bases; no much larger clone lies one base away.

Donors formed part of the validation cohort, which comprised some 120 subjects and was distinct from the first cohort of 666 subjects. Including the terminal cysteine and phenylalanine, the CDR3 comprises 17 residues. The DNA shown is the 51-base CDR3, in frame from base 1. CDR1 and CDR2 (SGHNT, YYREEE) derive from the germline V gene (reference sequence). Here V drops 0 bases and J drops 4 bases, and the junction holds 13 bases not matched to any gene. The rearranged segments are TRBV5-4 and TRBJ2-7; TRBD2 aligns with 7 central bases. This receptor was obtained from a woman in her twenties or thirties in good health and CMV-seronegative. The material sequenced was PBMCs. The CDR3 corresponds to CASSLGGGRWGTYEQYF. The DNA sequence is TGTGCCAGCAGCTTGGGGGGGGGTAGGTGGGGAACTTACGAGCAGTACTTC.